The 30 T cell receptor beta chains listed next were all sequenced from one sample in a study of metastatic and nonmetastatic thyroid tumors. Thyroid surgery was performed in patients who had received no treatment beforehand. TCRdb reprocessed the PCR reads using MiXCR. The table has 9,000 to 13,000 clones, under 30% seen once. What was sequenced was tumor tissue. The receptors shown here come from a female donor with papillary thyroid cancer or a benign thyroid nodule (not recorded which). Some clones in this sample may be carry-over from other donors' samples.

The chain uses TRBV6-2 or TRBV6-3 and TRBJ2-1; 8 bases fit TRBD2. This CDR3 has 18 amino acids. V trimming: 5 bases; J trimming: 6 bases; junction bases outside the gene matches: 18. Germline V lookup: CDR1 MNHEY, CDR2 SVGEGT. Here the CDR3 DNA reads TGTGCCAGCAGTCGGACCGGGACTAGTTATGGGTCTAGCAATGAGCAGTTCTTC. Its protein product is CASSRTGTSYGSSNEQFF.

This rearrangement joins TRBV11-1 to TRBJ2-7; 12 bases fit TRBD2. Germline values: CDR1 SGHAT, CDR2 FQDESV (reference sequence). This CDR3 has 17 residues. V lost 3 bases and J lost 2; bases outside the gene matches: 8. The CDR3 is CASSFPRGLAGTYEQYF. The CDR3 DNA is TGTGCCAGCAGCTTTCCTCGGGGACTAGCGGGTACCTACGAGCAGTACTTC.

The rearrangement links TRBV7-2 to TRBJ2-7, with D perhaps TRBD2 (6 bases). With 5 bases removed from V and 0 bases from J, the gap between germline ends came to 14 bases. The V gene's germline CDR1 is SGHTA and CDR2 FQGNSA. This CDR3 has 15 residues. The CDR3 is CASSPWAGTSYEQYF. The CDR3 DNA reads as TGTGCCAGCAGCCCCTGGGCGGGGACCTCCTACGAGCAGTACTTC.

The rearrangement joins TRBV28 to TRBJ2-7, with TRBD1 matching 9 bases. V shed 5 bases and J 5 bases; nucleotides not matched to a gene: 7. CDR3 length: 14 amino acids. From germline, CDR1 is MDHEN and CDR2 SYDVKM. CDR3 DNA sequence: TGTGCCAGCAGTGATGGACAGGGGACTGACGAGCAGTACTTC. Its translation: CASSDGQGTDEQYF.

A few counts support this clone. This chain uses TRBV12-3 or TRBV12-4 with TRBJ2-5; TRBD2 is a possible D gene (5 bases). Trimming pared 6 bases from V and 3 bases from J, leaving 17 bases between. CDR3 length equals 15 residues. The chain's CDR3 is CASSPDYQVEETQYF. The CDR3 bases are TGTGCCAGCAGCCCAGACTATCAGGTGGAAGAGACCCAGTACTTC.

This clone qualifies as medium-sized. The chain joins TRBV5-1 to TRBJ2-3; D is perhaps TRBD2 (6 bases). The CDR3 is 16 residues long. Trimming took off 3 bases at V and 4 bases at J, with 18 bases between the two ends. The V gene's germline CDR1 is SGHRS and CDR2 YFSETQ. This CDR3 is CASSSGDSLSPDTQYF. DNA of the CDR3: TGCGCCAGCAGCTCTGGGGACTCCTTGTCCCCAGATACGCAGTATTTT. Full variable domain (remainder filled in from reference TRBV5-1 and TRBJ2-3): KAGVTQTPRYLIKTRGQQVTLSCSPISGHRSVSWYQQTPGQGLQFLFEYFSETQRNKGNFPGRFSGRQFSNSRSEMNVSTLELGDSALYLCASSSGDSLSPDTQYFGPGTRLTVL.

This rearrangement joins TRBV12-3 or TRBV12-4 to TRBJ1-1, with 9 bases lining up with TRBD1. CDR3 length equals 15 residues. Trimming took 1 base from V and 1 from J; bases not matched to a gene: 1. The CDR3, as DNA: TGTGCCAGCAGTTTAGGGGGACAGGGGAACACTGAAGCTTTCTTT. Protein sequence: CASSLGGQGNTEAFF.

Turning to this clone: At one end, the junction sequence differs from germline, possibly due to a read error. This specimen includes other DNA sequences encoding the same CDR3. The chain couples TRBV24-1 to TRBJ1-6, with D possibly being TRBD1 (5 bases). Germline CDR1 is KGHDR and CDR2 is SFDVKD. The CDR3 length is 20 residues. The CDR3 sequence: CATWVTWIAEGTFFNSPLHF. The CDR3 DNA reads TGTGCCACCTGGGTTACTTGGATAGCGGAGGGGACGTTTTTTAATTCACCTCTCCACTTT.

This clone was detected only a few times. The chain has TRBV7-9 and TRBJ2-2; D not certain. The germline V and J ends were trimmed by 3 bases and 7 bases, with 6 bases remaining between them. This CDR3 is 12 amino acids long. Germline CDR1 reads SEHNR; CDR2 reads FQNEAQ (reference sequence). CDR3 DNA sequence: TGTGCCAGCAGCTTTTCTCACGGGGAGCTGTTTTTT. Translated, it gives CASSFSHGELFF.

This rearrangement joins TRBV28 to TRBJ2-3; the D is unclear. The germline V gene has CDR1 MDHEN and CDR2 SYDVKM. This CDR3 is built from 12 residues. Trimming shortened V by 5 bases and J by 0 bases, and 3 bases separated the two germline ends. This CDR3 reads CASSVSTDTQYF. CDR3 sequence (DNA): TGTGCCAGCAGTGTGAGCACAGATACGCAGTATTTT.

In its sample, this clone is medium-sized (0.01 to 0.1%). The rearrangement links TRBV29-1 to TRBJ2-1, with D possibly being TRBD2 (5 bases). Trimming removed 7 bases from V and 0 bases from J, with 13 bases in between. Germline V gene sequence: CDR1 SQVTM, CDR2 ANQGSEA. The CDR3 has 14 amino acids. The CDR3 loop reads CSALDWSSYNEQFF. CDR3 in DNA: TGCAGCGCTTTGGACTGGAGCTCCTACAATGAGCAGTTCTTC.

CDR3 loop: CAWSWTGLAGGPARIEQYF. The CDR3 nucleotides are TGTGCCTGGAGTTGGACGGGACTAGCGGGAGGGCCCGCGAGGATAGAGCAGTACTTC. V is TRBV30 and J is TRBJ2-7; 16 positions match TRBD2. Germline trimming cut 2 bases from V and 7 bases from J; bases unmatched to any gene: 17. The CDR3 covers 19 residues. Germline values: CDR1 GTSNPN, CDR2 SVGIG (reference sequence).

This clone was seen more than once but under ten times. This rearrangement joins TRBV27 to TRBJ1-2; 9 bases are a match to TRBD1. V lost 5 bases, J lost 8 bases, and 6 bases stayed unmatched. The CDR3 extends over 13 amino acids. CDR1 is MNHEY, CDR2 SMNVEV, per germline (reference sequence). The CDR3 region is CASSAQGAGGYTF. In nucleotides, the CDR3 is TGTGCCAGCAGTGCACAGGGGGCGGGGGGCTACACCTTC.

A few counts support this clone. The genes are TRBV12-3 or TRBV12-4 and TRBJ2-6; D is undetermined. Trimming removed 5 bases from V and 2 bases from J, with 4 bases in between. The CDR3 covers 13 residues. The CDR3 region is CASSETGANVLTF. The CDR3 nucleotides read TGTGCCAGCAGTGAGACTGGGGCCAACGTCCTGACTTTC.

In this sample, this clone is medium-sized. The V gene is TRBV5-1, the J gene TRBJ2-7; maybe TRBD1 (6 bases). This CDR3 has 14 amino acids. Trimming pared 3 bases from V and 4 bases from J, leaving 14 bases between. Looked up from germline, CDR1 is SGHRS and CDR2 is YFSETQ. The chain's CDR3 is CASSWQGSGYEQYF. The CDR3 bases are TGCGCCAGCAGCTGGCAGGGGAGTGGGTACGAGCAGTACTTC. The variable domain in full, completed from reference TRBV5-1 and TRBJ2-7, reads KAGVTQTPRYLIKTRGQQVTLSCSPISGHRSVSWYQQTPGQGLQFLFEYFSETQRNKGNFPGRFSGRQFSNSRSEMNVSTLELGDSALYLCASSWQGSGYEQYFGPGTRLTVT.

The V and J genes are TRBV9 and TRBJ2-1, with D tentatively TRBD1 or TRBD2 (7 bases each). There are 15 residues in the CDR3. V gave up 4 bases and J gave up 10 bases, with 21 bases separating them. From germline, CDR1 is SGDLS and CDR2 YYNGEE. CDR3 in DNA: TGTGCCAGCAGCCTGGGAGGGGGCAATCGAGACGAGCAGTTCTTC. Protein: CASSLGGGNRDEQFF.

By its share, this clone is medium-sized. V usage is TRBV20-1 and J usage is TRBJ2-7, with 9 bases fitting TRBD2. Germline V lookup: CDR1 DFQATT, CDR2 SNEGSKA (reference sequence). The CDR3 consists of 15 residues. V lost 4 bases, J lost 2 bases, and 9 bases stayed unmatched. The CDR3 loop is CSAKRKREATYEQYF. CDR3 DNA sequence: TGCAGTGCTAAAAGAAAGCGGGAGGCTACCTACGAGCAGTACTTC.

The rearrangement joins TRBV20-1 to TRBJ1-1; 8 bases map to TRBD1. The V gene's germline CDR1 is DFQATT and CDR2 SNEGSKA (reference sequence). The ends lost 0 bases at V and 12 bases at J; junction bases unmatched: 18. The CDR3 runs to 16 residues. This CDR3 is CSARDAGGPPPVSPFF. As DNA, the CDR3 is TGCAGTGCTAGAGATGCAGGGGGCCCTCCCCCCGTGTCACCTTTCTTT.

This clone turned up a few times. The chain combines TRBV6-1 with TRBJ1-5; perhaps TRBD1 as D (5 bases). Germline lookup yields CDR1 MNHNS and CDR2 SASEGT. Trimming took 6 bases from V and 3 from J, leaving 15 bases between them. This CDR3 comprises 15 residues. The DNA for the CDR3 is TGTGCCAGCAGCGAAACCTGGGGGTCCAATCAGCCCCAGCATTTT. It yields the protein CASSETWGSNQPQHF.

This chain uses TRBV2 with TRBJ2-7; TRBD2 might be the D (6 bases). Per germline, CDR1 SNHLY and CDR2 FYNNEI. V was cut by 9 bases and J by 0 bases, with 12 bases left in between. The CDR3 contains 13 residues. The CDR3 coding sequence is TGTGCCAGGGGGACTCTCAGCTCCTACGAGCAGTACTTC. The encoded protein is CARGTLSSYEQYF. Supplemented by reference TRBV2 and TRBJ2-7, the full variable domain reads EPEVTQTPSHQVTQMGQEVILRCVPISNHLYFYWYRQILGQKVEFLVSFYNNEISEKSEIFDDQFSVERPDGSNFTLKIRSTKLEDSAMYFCARGTLSSYEQYFGPGTRLTVT.

By its share, this clone is medium-sized. This sequence joins TRBV27 and TRBJ2-3; D is uncertain. The CDR3 runs to 14 residues. Germline CDR1 MNHEY, CDR2 SMNVEV (reference sequence). V lost 5 bases and J lost 2, with 11 bases in between. This chain's CDR3 is CASSLASLTDTQYF. The CDR3 nucleotides are TGTGCCAGCAGTCTCGCCTCCCTCACAGATACGCAGTATTTT.

This clone has a handful of counts. The chain recombines TRBV28 with TRBJ1-2; no reliable D call. Per germline, CDR1 MDHEN and CDR2 SYDVKM. The CDR3 is 13 amino acids. V lost 5 bases and J lost 4, with 11 bases in between. The CDR3 sequence: CASSGPVIYGYTF. The CDR3 bases are TGTGCCAGCAGTGGCCCGGTCATCTATGGCTACACCTTC.

By share, this clone ranks as medium-sized. The chain employs TRBV6-2 or TRBV6-3 and TRBJ2-1, with D possibly TRBD2 on 6 matching bases. Trimming shortened V by 2 bases and J by 7 bases, and 18 bases separated the two germline ends. Germline lookup yields CDR1 MNHEY and CDR2 SVGEGT. The CDR3 contains 16 residues. The CDR3 loop reads CASSYKDYPGWNEQFF. The CDR3 nucleotides are TGTGCCAGCAGTTACAAGGACTACCCAGGGTGGAATGAGCAGTTCTTC.

The table lists this clone with a few counts. The V and J genes are TRBV6-1 and TRBJ1-1, with no clear D. The germline V gene has CDR1 MNHNS and CDR2 SASEGT. The V gene lost 5 bases and the J gene lost 3 bases, with 16 bases spanning the gap. The length of the CDR3 is 15 residues. The CDR3: CASSLTNTGDTEAFF. Here the CDR3 DNA reads TGTGCCAGCAGTTTGACGAATACTGGGGACACTGAAGCTTTCTTT.

This clone has only a few counts. The gene calls are TRBV6-5 and TRBJ1-1, with D tentatively TRBD1 (5 bases). V was shortened by 5 bases and J by 1 base, with 17 bases between the two germline ends. Looked up from germline, CDR1 is MNHEY and CDR2 is SVGAGI. CDR3 size: 16 residues. In DNA, the CDR3 is TGTGCCAGCAGTAACACCCGACAGCTCCCGAACACTGAAGCTTTCTTT. Its translation is CASSNTRQLPNTEAFF.

The chain carries TRBV28 and TRBJ1-2, with no clear D. Germline CDR1 reads MDHEN; CDR2 reads SYDVKM. Trimming shortened V by 1 base and J by 4 bases, and 13 bases separated the two germline ends. The CDR3 extends over 15 amino acids. CDR3 residues: CASSLSSRVGYGYTF. CDR3 DNA sequence: TGTGCCAGCAGTTTATCCAGTCGAGTAGGCTATGGCTACACCTTC.

By sample fraction, this clone is medium-sized (0.01 to 0.1%). This chain joins TRBV9 and TRBJ1-2; D gene ambiguous. This CDR3 is built from 15 residues. From germline, CDR1 is SGDLS and CDR2 YYNGEE. V was cut by 1 base and J by 7 bases, with 17 bases left in between. The CDR3 sequence: CASSVTWSGFSGYTF. The CDR3 coding sequence is TGTGCCAGCAGCGTAACCTGGTCTGGCTTCTCTGGCTACACCTTC.

The chain carries TRBV19 and TRBJ1-2, with D possibly TRBD1 on 6 matching bases. The V end lost 7 bases, the J end lost 2 bases, and 17 bases lay between the germline ends. The germline V gene encodes CDR1 LNHDA and CDR2 SQIVND (reference sequence). There are 15 residues in the CDR3. The DNA of the CDR3 is TGTGCCAGTACCTATAAGAACAGGGCCAACTATGGCTACACCTTC. Encoded protein: CASTYKNRANYGYTF.

This rearrangement joins TRBV2 to TRBJ1-2; D is unresolved. The CDR3 runs to 13 residues. V was pared by 1 base and J by 5 bases, with 8 bases between. Germline V gives CDR1 SNHLY, CDR2 FYNNEI. In DNA, the CDR3 is TGTGCCAGCAGTGAAGGGTGGTGGTATGGCTACACCTTC. Protein sequence: CASSEGWWYGYTF.

This clone has at least ten counts. The chain couples TRBV5-4 to TRBJ2-1; 13 nucleotides agree with TRBD2. CDR3 size: 15 residues. V lost 5 bases to trimming and J lost 10 bases; unmatched junction nucleotides: 9. The germline CDR1 and CDR2 sequences are SGHNT and YYREEE (reference sequence). CDR3 in amino acids: CASSSRTSGGGEQFF. DNA for the CDR3: TGTGCCAGCAGTTCCCGGACTAGCGGGGGCGGGGAGCAGTTCTTC.